This TCR beta chain emerged from a study of graft-versus-host responses after intestinal transplantation. The overall study: Anti-thymocyte globulin induction was given to all recipients, followed by tacrolimus and steroids for around three years.

The CDR3 sequence is 17 residues long. Trimming took 4 bases from V and 5 from J; bases not matched to a gene: 11. Generated by immunoSEQ multiplex PCR, the TCRdb table keeps only in-frame clones and is missing some. The sample shows tens of thousands of clones, approximately 90% of them seen only once. Note on this clone: Its antigen is as yet unknown.

This receptor was taken from a human donor who was the organ donor for an intestinal transplant. Sequencing used unstimulated CD4+ T cells sorted from spleen or lymph node cells, obtained before transplant. This chain joins TRBV23-1 and TRBJ1-6; TRBD1 aligns across 7 bases. TRBV23-1 is an ORF, and what it does is uncertain. The CDR3 sequence is CASSLRPRDSHNSPLHF. CDR3 sequence (DNA): TGCGCCAGCAGTCTAAGACCCCGGGACAGCCATAATTCACCCCTCCACTTT.